One sample yielded the 29 T cell receptor beta chains listed below, sequenced in a study of regulatory T cells in long-lasting Graves disease. Relying on iRepertoire HTBI primers and Arm-PCR of CDR3 regions, the team built TCR beta libraries. TCRdb passed the multiplex PCR reads through MiXCR, listing each CDR3 protein once. This repertoire shows a few hundred thousand distinct CDR3 sequences, 23% found once; its top ten account for roughly 30%. This sample's time point: persistent/refractory GD, antithyroid drugs over 5 years with positive TRAb. PBMCs provided the RNA from which the TCR library was made. The sequences come from peripheral blood mononuclear cells (PBMCs), collected when the disease was refractory, from a patient treated with antithyroid drugs. The receptors were sampled from a female donor with Graves disease.

Details on this clonotype: A much larger clone lies one base from this, so it may be a read error. The chain uses TRBV7-6 and TRBJ2-7; D is perhaps TRBD1 (6 bases). Trimming took off 5 bases at V and 2 bases at J, with 10 bases between the two ends. The CDR3 extends over 13 amino acids. Germline V gene sequence: CDR1 SGHVS, CDR2 FNYEAQ. CDR3 region: CASSQDRTYEQYF. CDR3 sequence (DNA): TGTGCCAGCAGCCAGGACAGAACCTACGAGCAGTACTTC.

As concerns this clonotype: One junction end does not reproduce the germline sequence, and a read error may be involved. This chain uses TRBV10-3 with TRBJ1-2; D perhaps matches TRBD1 (5 bases). Germline V gives CDR1 ENHRY, CDR2 SYGVKD. The CDR3 totals 14 residues. The CDR3 loop is CAVSEGLRARGYTF. The DNA for the CDR3 is TGTGCCGTCAGTGAGGGGCTCAGGGCGCGTGGCTACACCTTC.

The chain links TRBV15 to TRBJ2-7; D uncertain. The germline V gene has CDR1 LNHNV and CDR2 YYDKDF (reference sequence). The length of the CDR3 is 13 residues. V was shortened by 2 bases and J by 5 bases, with 10 bases between the two germline ends. DNA for the CDR3: TGTGCCACCAGCAGAAATCCAAGGGACGAGCAGTACTTC. Translated, it gives CATSRNPRDEQYF.

V and J are TRBV5-6 and TRBJ1-5, with 9 bases aligning to TRBD1. The CDR3 consists of 15 residues. The V gene's germline CDR1 is SGHDT and CDR2 YYEEEE. V was pared by 0 bases and J by 7 bases, with 5 bases of the junction left unmatched. CDR3: CASSLDRGLNQPQHF. DNA for the CDR3: TGTGCCAGCAGCTTGGACAGGGGGCTGAACCAGCCCCAGCATTTT.

This clonotype was counted ten times or more. V and J are TRBV2 and TRBJ2-7; 7 bases are shared with TRBD2. CDR3 length: 13 residues. Germline CDR1 and CDR2: SNHLY and FYNNEI. J was trimmed by 0 bases and V by 6 bases; bases with no gene match: 2. CDR3 residues: CASRAGISYEQYF. CDR3 coding DNA: TGTGCCAGCAGAGCGGGGATCTCCTACGAGCAGTACTTC.

The DNA for the CDR3 is TGTGCCAGCAGCGTATACCCAGAGGACACTGAAGCTTTCTTT. Its protein is CASSVYPEDTEAFF. The chain is built from TRBV9 and TRBJ1-1; D not resolved. Trimming pared 1 base from V and 3 bases from J, leaving 10 bases between. CDR1 is SGDLS and CDR2 is YYNGEE in the germline V gene. The CDR3 runs 14 residues. Together with reference TRBV9 and TRBJ1-1, the CDR3 gives the full variable domain: DSGVTQTPKHLITATGQRVTLRCSPRSGDLSVYWYQQSLDQGLQFLIQYYNGEERAKGNILERFSAQQFPDLHSELNLSSLELGDSALYFCASSVYPEDTEAFFGQGTRLTVV.

The V call is TRBV4-1, the J call TRBJ2-7, with D unresolved. Germline lookup yields CDR1 MGHRA and CDR2 YSYEKL. Trimming removed 1 base at V and 3 bases at J, with 10 bases between. There are 14 residues in the CDR3. The CDR3 DNA follows: TGCGCCAGCAGCCAAGTCGTCCTCCTCTACGAGCAGTACTTC. Residues: CASSQVVLLYEQYF.

This clonotype showed up just a few times. The chain recombines TRBV4-3 with TRBJ1-1, with TRBD1 matching over 8 bases. The J segment lost 4 bases and the V segment lost 3 bases, leaving 4 bases of the junction unmatched. The CDR3 totals 14 residues. Germline V gene sequence: CDR1 LGHNA, CDR2 YSLEER. The CDR3 sequence is CASSQDRASTEAFF. The CDR3 DNA is TGCGCCAGCAGCCAGGACAGGGCAAGCACTGAAGCTTTCTTT.

The V and J genes are TRBV7-2 and TRBJ2-3, with D possibly being TRBD2 (6 bases). CDR1 is SGHTA and CDR2 is FQGNSA in the germline V gene. The CDR3 extends over 17 amino acids. Trimming cost V 1 base and J 5 bases, with 19 bases left between them. The CDR3 nucleotides are TGTGCCAGCAGCTTAGTCTCTTTACGGGAGTCGCGAGATACGCAGTATTTT. It yields the protein CASSLVSLRESRDTQYF.

This clonotype was observed many times. This chain links TRBV28 with TRBJ2-7; the match to TRBD2 covers 7 bases. The V and J ends lost 7 bases and 0 bases, in that order; junction bases with no gene match: 12. There are 16 residues in the CDR3. CDR1 is MDHEN and CDR2 is SYDVKM in the germline V gene. CDR3 DNA sequence: TGTGCCAGCATTGGGGGGAGGGCCGGGATCTCCTACGAGCAGTACTTC. Protein product: CASIGGRAGISYEQYF.

This chain connects TRBV28 to TRBJ1-1; 9 nucleotides align to TRBD1. This CDR3 has 15 amino acids. Germline V gives CDR1 MDHEN, CDR2 SYDVKM. V was pared by 5 bases and J by 6 bases, with 10 bases of the junction left unmatched. The CDR3 sequence is CASSENRGRSAEAFF. Written as DNA, the CDR3 is TGTGCCAGCAGTGAAAACAGGGGGCGCTCCGCTGAAGCTTTCTTT.

This clonotype was found a few times. The V gene is TRBV28, the J gene TRBJ2-7; 10 nucleotides match TRBD1. The CDR3 totals 15 residues. Germline CDR1 and CDR2: MDHEN and SYDVKM. The V and J ends lost 6 bases and 2 bases, in that order; junction bases with no gene match: 7. DNA for the CDR3: TGTGCCAGCAGCCCTAGACAGGGGGCTCCCTACGAGCAGTACTTC. It is translated as CASSPRQGAPYEQYF.

This clonotype was observed a handful of times. This chain links TRBV27 with TRBJ1-3, with D hard to call. The CDR3 extends over 15 amino acids. Germline CDR1 and CDR2: MNHEY and SMNVEV (reference sequence). V was shortened by 8 bases and J by 7 bases, with 21 bases between the two germline ends. For the CDR3, the DNA is TGTGCCAGCCACCACAAGACACCCGATTACAACACCATATATTTT. Amino acids: CASHHKTPDYNTIYF.

The rearrangement joins TRBV20-1 to TRBJ2-2, with 15 nucleotides matching TRBD2. Germline values: CDR1 DFQATT, CDR2 SNEGSKA (reference sequence). The V segment lost 5 bases and the J segment 7 bases; nucleotides outside the gene matches: 11. This CDR3 spans 17 amino acids. The CDR3 here is CSAGLAGGRWRGGELFF. The CDR3 DNA is TGCAGTGCTGGACTAGCGGGAGGGAGGTGGCGGGGCGGGGAGCTGTTTTTT.

This rearrangement joins TRBV10-3 to TRBJ2-1, with D unresolved. V dropped 3 bases and J dropped 3 bases, with 0 bases sitting between them. CDR1 is ENHRY and CDR2 is SYGVKD in the germline V gene. The CDR3 runs 11 residues. The CDR3 spells CAISDYNEQFF. The CDR3 coding sequence is TGTGCCATCAGTGACTACAATGAGCAGTTCTTC.

There are a few counts of this clonotype. The gene calls are TRBV15 and TRBJ2-7; D is unclear. Germline assignment: CDR1 LNHNV and CDR2 YYDKDF (reference sequence). The CDR3 has 14 amino acids. V was cut by 1 base and J by 2 bases, with 9 bases left in between. The CDR3 region has the DNA TGTGCCACCAGCAGAGGGTTTAATCCCTACGAGCAGTACTTC. This codes for CATSRGFNPYEQYF. Full variable domain (remainder filled in from reference TRBV15 and TRBJ2-7): DAMVIQNPRYQVTQFGKPVTLSCSQTLNHNVMYWYQQKSSQAPKLLFHYYDKDFNNEADTPDNFQSRRPNTSFCFLDIRSPGLGDTAMYLCATSRGFNPYEQYFGPGTRLTVT.

The J gene is TRBJ1-1, the V gene TRBV28; D may be TRBD1 (5 bases). V was cut by 3 bases and J by 4 bases, with 30 bases left in between. Looked up from germline, CDR1 is MDHEN and CDR2 is SYDVKM. CDR3 size: 20 residues. The CDR3: CASSFLADGGWGGGSTEAFF. Here the CDR3 DNA reads TGTGCCAGCAGTTTTTTAGCTGATGGGGGTTGGGGGGGGGGTTCCACTGAAGCTTTCTTT.

A few counts support this clonotype. The gene calls are TRBV27 and TRBJ2-2; D uncertain. Deletions cut 3 bases from V and 0 bases from J, with 8 bases between. The CDR3 is 15 residues long. Germline CDR1 MNHEY, CDR2 SMNVEV (reference sequence). CDR3 in amino acids: CASSFRRANTGELFF. As DNA, the CDR3 is TGTGCCAGCAGTTTTAGGCGAGCGAACACCGGGGAGCTGTTTTTT.

This clonotype was observed a handful of times. V is TRBV20-1 and J is TRBJ1-3, with TRBD1 matching 7 bases. The CDR3 is made up of 14 amino acids. The germline V gene encodes CDR1 DFQATT and CDR2 SNEGSKA (reference sequence). The J segment lost 3 bases and the V segment lost 3 bases, leaving 5 bases of the junction unmatched. Here the CDR3 reads CSASNRGGGNTIYF. The CDR3, as DNA: TGCAGTGCTAGCAACAGGGGTGGTGGAAACACCATATATTTT.

This clonotype was seen more than once but under ten times. The gene calls are TRBV30 and TRBJ1-2; weak D call: TRBD1 (5 bases). Looked up from germline, CDR1 is GTSNPN and CDR2 is SVGIG (reference sequence). Trimming left V 2 bases short and J 4 bases short, with 11 bases between. The CDR3 runs 13 residues. The CDR3 region is CAWSKQDAYGYTF. The CDR3 DNA reads as TGTGCCTGGAGTAAACAGGATGCCTATGGCTACACCTTC.

The gene calls are TRBV7-9 and TRBJ1-4, with 7 nucleotides matching TRBD1. The CDR3 totals 15 residues. Trimming removed 1 base from V and 9 bases from J; junction bases left unmatched: 8. Germline V lookup: CDR1 SEHNR, CDR2 FQNEAQ (reference sequence). The CDR3 region is CASSLETGSLQKLFF. The CDR3 DNA sequence: TGTGCCAGCAGCTTAGAGACAGGGAGCCTCCAAAAACTGTTTTTT.

This clonotype was picked up a small number of times. The chain recombines TRBV6-2 or TRBV6-3 with TRBJ1-1; D is uncertain. The germline V gene has CDR1 MNHEY and CDR2 SVGEGT. With 0 bases removed from V and 2 bases from J, the gap between germline ends came to 10 bases. This CDR3 spans 15 amino acids. In DNA, the CDR3 is TGTGCCAGCAGTTACTCGAGCCCTATAAACACTGAAGCTTTCTTT. This gives the protein CASSYSSPINTEAFF.

This clonotype has a count of ten or more. The genes are TRBV29-1 and TRBJ1-1, with D unresolved. Between the trimmed V and J ends, which lost 8 bases and 3 bases, there was a span of 13 bases. Germline CDR1 and CDR2: SQVTM and ANQGSEA. The CDR3 runs to 12 residues. The CDR3 nucleotides read TGCAGCTTTAAGTTAGAGGACACTGAAGCTTTCTTT. This gives the protein CSFKLEDTEAFF.

This clonotype was seen many times. This sequence joins TRBV6-1 and TRBJ1-2; D not resolved. This CDR3 has 14 amino acids. The germline gives CDR1 MNHNS, CDR2 SASEGT. V was cut by 2 bases and J by 8 bases, with 15 bases left in between. For the CDR3, the DNA is TGTGCCAGCAGTGAACCGAGACCAGTATTAGGCTACACCTTC. Translated: CASSEPRPVLGYTF.

A few counts support this clonotype. This chain uses TRBV11-1 with TRBJ2-1; no definite D call. Germline CDR1 and CDR2: SGHAT and FQDESV (reference sequence). V was pared by 4 bases and J by 8 bases, with 24 bases between. CDR3 size: 17 residues. The DNA for the CDR3 is TGTGCCAGCAGCTCGCCACCCGAGCGAAGAGGCATCGATGAGCAGTTCTTC. Translation gives CASSSPPERRGIDEQFF.

As to this clonotype: The CDR3 ends on some other residue instead of the conserved phenylalanine or tryptophan, so this is likely a read error. The rearrangement uses TRBV6-2 or TRBV6-3 and TRBJ2-7; TRBD2 matches at 10 bases. The junction had 6 bases not matched to a gene; V was cut back by 4 bases and J by 3 bases. CDR1 and CDR2 (germline): MNHEY, SVGEGT. CDR3 length: 15 residues. CDR3: CASSSLAGVIYEQYL. As DNA, the CDR3 is TGTGCCAGCAGTTCTCTAGCGGGAGTGATCTACGAGCAGTACCTC.

There are a few counts of this clonotype. J is TRBJ2-6 and V is TRBV7-3; 7 positions match TRBD2. Germline lookup yields CDR1 SGHTA and CDR2 FQGTGA. The CDR3 is 17 amino acids. Trimming at V came to 1 base and at J to 5 bases, leaving 8 bases not matched to a gene. CDR3 in DNA: TGTGCCAGCAGCTTAATCCCGGGGAGGGAGAGGGCCAACGTCCTGACTTTC. This sequence encodes CASSLIPGRERANVLTF.

The CDR3 sequence: CASSPNLGLASAAGELFF. Written as DNA, the CDR3 is TGTGCCAGCTCACCAAATTTAGGACTAGCGAGCGCTGCCGGGGAGCTGTTTTTT. The rearrangement uses TRBV18 and TRBJ2-2; TRBD2 matches 9 bases. Germline V gene sequence: CDR1 KGHSH, CDR2 LQKENI. Unmatched junction bases numbered 13, after V lost 2 bases and J lost 6 bases. The CDR3 covers 18 residues. Looking up the rest from reference TRBV18 and TRBJ2-2 gives the full variable domain: NAGVMQNPRHLVRRRGQEARLRCSPMKGHSHVYWYRQLPEEGLKFMVYLQKENIIDESGMPKERFSAEFPKEGPSILRIQQVVRGDSAAYFCASSPNLGLASAAGELFFGEGSRLTVL.

This sequence joins TRBV5-4 and TRBJ1-6; D gene ambiguous. Germline CDR1 reads SGHNT; CDR2 reads YYREEE (reference sequence). Trimming pared 0 bases from V and 7 bases from J, leaving 14 bases between. CDR3 size: 16 residues. CDR3 loop: CASSLGQAFLNSPLHF. Written as DNA, the CDR3 is TGTGCCAGCAGCTTGGGGCAGGCTTTTTTGAATTCACCCCTCCACTTT. The variable domain in full, with the rest retrieved from reference TRBV5-4 and TRBJ1-6, is ETGVTQSPTHLIKTRGQQVTLRCSSQSGHNTVSWYQQALGQGPQFIFQYYREEENGRGNFPPRFSGLQFPNYSSELNVNALELDDSALYLCASSLGQAFLNSPLHFGNGTRLTVT.